A few counts support the clone carrying this TCR beta chain. This sample is drawn from a study of blood T cell repertoires in COVID-19. Study summary: Researchers got acute and convalescent COVID-19 samples from the United States, Italy and Spain. T cells, B-cell-depleted T cells, or PBMCs provided the cDNA or gDNA that served as material.

The authors' processing: Reference gene primer amplification yielded estimated nucleated cell counts. The data were produced by immunoSEQ multiplex PCR, yet TCRdb's version contains in-frame clones alone and is incomplete. That table is the source of V, J and clone size, and D and trimming were worked out from the DNA. The repertoire consists of 30,000 to 45,000 clones, with around nine tenths occurring once and the leading ten covering around 4.9%. CDR1 is LNHDA and CDR2 is SQIVND in the germline V gene (reference sequence). The J segment lost 2 bases and the V segment lost 8 bases, leaving 5 bases of the junction unmatched. CDR3 length: 15 amino acids.

Sequenced material: peripheral blood. V gene TRBV19 combines with J gene TRBJ1-5, with 11 bases identical to TRBD1. The TCR comes from an older woman with active COVID-19. The CDR3 nucleotides read TGTGCCAGTTGGGACAGGGGGGCAGGCAATCAGCCCCAGCATTTT. Its translation is CASWDRGAGNQPQHF.